The rows below give T cell receptor beta chains drawn from one sample of a study of technical replicates of blood from a handful of donors. Produced via immunoSEQ multiplex PCR; TCRdb's table is partial and in-frame only. Of approximately 70,000 clones detected, just over 90% appear once; the ten largest clones hold over 4%. The sample comprised PBMCs. These receptor sequences come from a human donor in good health. Some clones in this sample may be carry-over from other donors' samples. Both conserved end residues are part of each CDR3. D genes are given only for firm matches.

.	TRBV6-5	15	TRBJ2-1	CASSYSNRGTHEQFF	TGTGCCAGCAGTTACTCGAATCGGGGGACGCATGAGCAGTTCTTC
TRBD1	TRBV19	14	TRBJ1-4	CASSIGTGPEKLFF	TGTGCCAGTAGTATCGGGACAGGCCCCGAAAAACTGTTTTTT
TRBD2	TRBV7-2	14	TRBJ2-7	CASSWGGGAYEQYF	TGTGCCAGCAGCTGGGGCGGGGGGGCCTACGAGCAGTACTTC
.	TRBV5-5	14	TRBJ1-5	CASSFQPTGQPQHF	TGTGCCAGCAGCTTTCAGCCGACCGGGCAGCCCCAGCATTTT
.	TRBV6-6	14	TRBJ1-2	CASSYSGQSYGYTF	TGTGCCAGCAGTTACTCGGGGCAGAGCTATGGCTACACCTTC
.	TRBV30	14	TRBJ2-5	CAWSGGGTQETQYF	TGTGCCTGGAGTGGGGGGGGCACGCAAGAGACCCAGTACTTC
TRBD2	TRBV6-5	12	TRBJ2-7	CAKATSGDEQYF	TGTGCCAAAGCGACTAGCGGGGACGAGCAGTACTTC
.	TRBV4-3	14	TRBJ2-7	CASSQERRGGDHHF	TGCGCCAGCAGCCAAGAACGGAGGGGGGGGGACCATCACTTC
.	TRBV6-6	15	TRBJ2-1	CASSPGGTGGNEQFF	TGTGCCAGCAGCCCAGGCGGGACCGGCGGGAATGAGCAGTTCTTC
.	TRBV25-1	15	TRBJ2-5	CASSEFGGGKETQYF	TGTGCCAGCAGTGAATTTGGGGGAGGAAAAGAGACCCAGTACTTC
TRBD1	TRBV7-6	14	TRBJ2-7	CASSSGTGPYEQYF	TGTGCCAGCAGCTCCGGGACAGGGCCCTACGAGCAGTACTTC
.	TRBV19	13	TRBJ1-2	CATQGPLFYGYTF	TGTGCCACCCAGGGGCCTTTGTTTTATGGCTACACCTTC